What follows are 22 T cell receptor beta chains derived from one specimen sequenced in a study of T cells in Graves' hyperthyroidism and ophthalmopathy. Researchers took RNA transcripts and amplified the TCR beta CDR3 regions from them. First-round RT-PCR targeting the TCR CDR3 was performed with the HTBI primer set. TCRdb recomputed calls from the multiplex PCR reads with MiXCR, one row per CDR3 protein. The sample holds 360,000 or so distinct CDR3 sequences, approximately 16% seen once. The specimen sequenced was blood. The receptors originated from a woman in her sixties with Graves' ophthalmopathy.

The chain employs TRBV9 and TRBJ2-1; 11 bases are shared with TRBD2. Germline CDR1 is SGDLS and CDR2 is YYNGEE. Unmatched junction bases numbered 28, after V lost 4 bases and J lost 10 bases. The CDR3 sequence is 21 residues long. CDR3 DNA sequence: TGTGCCAGCAGCATCCGCCCAGACGGGGAAAGACTAGCGGGATTATTCGGGGAGCAGTTCTTC. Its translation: CASSIRPDGERLAGLFGEQFF. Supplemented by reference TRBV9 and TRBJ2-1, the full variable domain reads DSGVTQTPKHLITATGQRVTLRCSPRSGDLSVYWYQQSLDQGLQFLIQYYNGEERAKGNILERFSAQQFPDLHSELNLSSLELGDSALYFCASSIRPDGERLAGLFGEQFFGPGTRLTVL.

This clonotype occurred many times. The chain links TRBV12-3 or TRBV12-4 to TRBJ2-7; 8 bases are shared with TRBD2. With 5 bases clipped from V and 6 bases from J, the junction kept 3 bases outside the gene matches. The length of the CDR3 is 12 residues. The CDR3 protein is CASSPAGVEQYF. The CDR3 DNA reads TGTGCCAGCAGTCCAGCGGGAGTCGAGCAGTACTTC.

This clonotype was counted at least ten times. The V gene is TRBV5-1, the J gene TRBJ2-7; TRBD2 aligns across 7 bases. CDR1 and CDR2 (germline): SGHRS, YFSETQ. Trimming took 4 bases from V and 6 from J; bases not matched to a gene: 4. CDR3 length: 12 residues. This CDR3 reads CASSVSGGEQYF. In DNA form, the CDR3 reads TGCGCCAGCAGCGTATCGGGAGGCGAGCAGTACTTC.

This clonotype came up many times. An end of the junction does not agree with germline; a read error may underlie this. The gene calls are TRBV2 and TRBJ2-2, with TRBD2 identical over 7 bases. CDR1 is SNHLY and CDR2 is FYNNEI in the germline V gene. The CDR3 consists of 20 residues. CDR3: CASSEVRRTRVLMNTGELFF. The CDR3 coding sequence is TGCGCCAGCAGTGAAGTGCGTCGGACTAGGGTCCTTATGAACACCGGGGAGCTGTTTTTT.

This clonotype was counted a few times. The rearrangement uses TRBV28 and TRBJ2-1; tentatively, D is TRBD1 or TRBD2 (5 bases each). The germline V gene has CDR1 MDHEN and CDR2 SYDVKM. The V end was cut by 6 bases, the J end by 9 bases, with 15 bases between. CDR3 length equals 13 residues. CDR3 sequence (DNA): TGTGCCAGCAGGACGGGGCTTTCGGGTGAGCAGTTCTTC. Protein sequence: CASRTGLSGEQFF.

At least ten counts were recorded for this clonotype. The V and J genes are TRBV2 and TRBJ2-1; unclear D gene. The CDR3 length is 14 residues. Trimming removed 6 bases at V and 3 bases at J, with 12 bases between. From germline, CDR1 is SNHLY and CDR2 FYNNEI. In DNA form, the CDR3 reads TGTGCCAGCAGCGCCCGACAAGTCTACAATGAGCAGTTCTTC. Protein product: CASSARQVYNEQFF.

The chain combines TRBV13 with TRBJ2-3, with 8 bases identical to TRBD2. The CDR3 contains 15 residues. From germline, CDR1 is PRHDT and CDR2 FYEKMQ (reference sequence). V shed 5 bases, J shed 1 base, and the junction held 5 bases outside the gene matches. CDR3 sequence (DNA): TGTGCCAGCAGCCGAAATAGCGGGGGCACAGATACGCAGTATTTT. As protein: CASSRNSGGTDTQYF.

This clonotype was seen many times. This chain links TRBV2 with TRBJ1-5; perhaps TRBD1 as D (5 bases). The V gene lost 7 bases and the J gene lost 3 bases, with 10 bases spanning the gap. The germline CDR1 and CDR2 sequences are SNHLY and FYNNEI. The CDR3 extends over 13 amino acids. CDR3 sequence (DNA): TGTGCCAGCACGAGACAGAACAATCAGCCCCAGCATTTT. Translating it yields CASTRQNNQPQHF.

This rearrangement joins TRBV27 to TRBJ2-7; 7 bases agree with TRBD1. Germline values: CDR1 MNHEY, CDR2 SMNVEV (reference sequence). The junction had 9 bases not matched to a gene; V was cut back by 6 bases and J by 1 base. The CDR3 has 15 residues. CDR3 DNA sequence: TGTGCCAGCAGGCAGACAGGGTACTCTTCCTACGAGCAGTACTTC. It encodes CASRQTGYSSYEQYF.

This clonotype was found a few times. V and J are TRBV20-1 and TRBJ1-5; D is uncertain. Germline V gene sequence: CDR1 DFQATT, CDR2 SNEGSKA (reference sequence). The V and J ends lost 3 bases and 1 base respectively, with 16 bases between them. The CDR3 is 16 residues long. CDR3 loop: CSASPQDGWSNQPQHF. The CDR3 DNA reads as TGCAGTGCTAGCCCCCAAGATGGCTGGAGCAATCAGCCCCAGCATTTT.

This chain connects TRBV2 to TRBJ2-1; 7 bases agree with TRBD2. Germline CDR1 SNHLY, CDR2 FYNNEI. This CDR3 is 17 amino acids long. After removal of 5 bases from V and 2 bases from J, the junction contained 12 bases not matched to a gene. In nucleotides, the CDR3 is TGTGCCAGCAGTATGGGGACTATCCTGGGGACCTACAATGAGCAGTTCTTC. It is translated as CASSMGTILGTYNEQFF. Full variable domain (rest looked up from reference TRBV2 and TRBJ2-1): EPEVTQTPSHQVTQMGQEVILRCVPISNHLYFYWYRQILGQKVEFLVSFYNNEISEKSEIFDDQFSVERPDGSNFTLKIRSTKLEDSAMYFCASSMGTILGTYNEQFFGPGTRLTVL.

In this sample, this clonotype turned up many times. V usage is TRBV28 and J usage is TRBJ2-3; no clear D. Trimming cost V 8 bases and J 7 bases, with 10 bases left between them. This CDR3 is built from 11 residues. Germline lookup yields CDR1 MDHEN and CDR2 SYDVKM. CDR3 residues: CASGFAYTQYF. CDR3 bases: TGTGCCAGCGGATTCGCGTATACGCAGTATTTT. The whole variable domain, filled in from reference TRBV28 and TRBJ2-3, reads DVKVTQSSRYLVKRTGEKVFLECVQDMDHENMFWYRQDPGLGLRLIYFSYDVKMKEKGDIPEGYSVSREKKERFSLILESASTNQTSMYLCASGFAYTQYFGPGTRLTVL.

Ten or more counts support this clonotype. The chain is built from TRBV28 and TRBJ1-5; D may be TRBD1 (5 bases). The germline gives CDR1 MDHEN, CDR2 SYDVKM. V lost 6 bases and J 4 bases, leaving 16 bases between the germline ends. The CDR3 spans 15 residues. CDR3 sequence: CASRLGGGDNQPQHF. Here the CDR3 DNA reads TGTGCCAGCAGGTTGGGAGGAGGGGATAATCAGCCCCAGCATTTT.

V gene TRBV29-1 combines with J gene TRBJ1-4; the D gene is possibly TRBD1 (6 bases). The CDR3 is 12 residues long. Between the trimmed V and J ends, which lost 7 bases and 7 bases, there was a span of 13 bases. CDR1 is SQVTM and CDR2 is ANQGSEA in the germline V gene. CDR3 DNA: TGCAGCGCCGGACGCAGGGGTGAAAAACTGTTTTTT. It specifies CSAGRRGEKLFF.

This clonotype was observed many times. The CDR3 spells CASSAPGQGAFGYTF. The DNA for the CDR3 is TGTGCCAGCAGTGCCCCGGGACAGGGGGCGTTTGGCTACACCTTC. The chain has TRBV28 and TRBJ1-2, with 12 bases identical to TRBD1. Losses at the gene ends were 5 bases for V and 7 bases for J; bases not matched to a gene: 8. Germline-derived CDR1 and CDR2 are MDHEN and SYDVKM. The length of the CDR3 is 15 residues.

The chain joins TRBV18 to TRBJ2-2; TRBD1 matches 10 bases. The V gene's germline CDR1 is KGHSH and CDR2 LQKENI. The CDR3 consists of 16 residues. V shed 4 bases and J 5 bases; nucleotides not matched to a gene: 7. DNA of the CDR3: TGTGCCAGCTCACTCAACCGGGACAGGGGAACCGGGGAGCTGTTTTTT. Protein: CASSLNRDRGTGELFF.

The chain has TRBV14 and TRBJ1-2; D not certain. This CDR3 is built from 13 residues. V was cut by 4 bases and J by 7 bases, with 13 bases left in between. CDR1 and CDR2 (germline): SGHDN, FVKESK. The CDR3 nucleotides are TGTGCCAGCAGCCCGGCGCCGCTTCTTGGCTACACCTTC. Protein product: CASSPAPLLGYTF.

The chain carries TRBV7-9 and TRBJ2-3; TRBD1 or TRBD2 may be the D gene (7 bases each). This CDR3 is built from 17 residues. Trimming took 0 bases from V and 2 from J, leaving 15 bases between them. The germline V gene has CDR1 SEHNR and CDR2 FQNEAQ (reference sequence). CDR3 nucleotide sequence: TGTGCCAGCAGCTTAGCGGGAGGGGGCAGGATCACAGATACGCAGTATTTT. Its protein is CASSLAGGGRITDTQYF.

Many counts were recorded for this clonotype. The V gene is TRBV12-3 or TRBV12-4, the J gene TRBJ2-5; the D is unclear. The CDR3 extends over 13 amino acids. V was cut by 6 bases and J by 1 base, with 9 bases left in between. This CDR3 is CASSSDTQETQYF. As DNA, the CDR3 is TGTGCCAGCAGCTCGGATACCCAAGAGACCCAGTACTTC.

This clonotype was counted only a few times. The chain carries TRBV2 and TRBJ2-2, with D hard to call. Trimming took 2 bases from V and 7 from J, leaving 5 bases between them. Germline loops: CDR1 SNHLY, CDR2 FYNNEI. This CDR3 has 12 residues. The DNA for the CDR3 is TGTGCCAGCAGTGAAATTGGCGGGGAGCTGTTTTTT. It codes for CASSEIGGELFF.

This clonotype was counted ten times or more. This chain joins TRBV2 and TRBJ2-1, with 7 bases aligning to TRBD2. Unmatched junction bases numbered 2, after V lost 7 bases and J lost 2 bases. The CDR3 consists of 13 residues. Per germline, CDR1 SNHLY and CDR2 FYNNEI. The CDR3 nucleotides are TGTGCCAGCAATCTAGCGGCCTACAATGAGCAGTTCTTC. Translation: CASNLAAYNEQFF.

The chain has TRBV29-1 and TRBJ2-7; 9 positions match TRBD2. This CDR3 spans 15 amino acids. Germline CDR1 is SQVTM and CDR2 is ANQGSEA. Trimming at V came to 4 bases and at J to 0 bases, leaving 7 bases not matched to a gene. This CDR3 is CSVGDGTSSSYEQYF. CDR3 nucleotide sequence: TGCAGCGTTGGAGACGGGACTAGCTCCTCCTACGAGCAGTACTTC.